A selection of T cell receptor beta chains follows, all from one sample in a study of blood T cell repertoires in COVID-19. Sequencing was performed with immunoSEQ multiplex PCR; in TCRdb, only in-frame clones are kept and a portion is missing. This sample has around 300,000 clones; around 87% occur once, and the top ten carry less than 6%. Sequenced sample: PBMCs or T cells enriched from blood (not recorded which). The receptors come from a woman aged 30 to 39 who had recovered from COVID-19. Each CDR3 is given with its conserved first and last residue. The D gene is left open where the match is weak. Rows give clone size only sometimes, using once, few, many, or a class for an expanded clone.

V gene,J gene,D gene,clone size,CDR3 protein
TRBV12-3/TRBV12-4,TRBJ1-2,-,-,CASSFDSSYGYTF
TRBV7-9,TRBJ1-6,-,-,CASSITGQPNNSPLHF
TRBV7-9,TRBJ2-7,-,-,CASSLALGGGKLYEQYF
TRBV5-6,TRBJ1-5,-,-,CASSSGKSQPQHF
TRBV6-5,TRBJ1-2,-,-,CASSYFTLTDPGTF
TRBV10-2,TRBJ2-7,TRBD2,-,CASSESVGFGGAISYEQYF
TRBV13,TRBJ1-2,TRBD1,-,CASRRDRDNYGYTF
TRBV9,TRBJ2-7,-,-,CASKRSAVSSYEQYF
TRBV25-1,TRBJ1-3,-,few,CASSEPGDIGNTIYF
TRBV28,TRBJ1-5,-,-,CASSFQFNQPQHF
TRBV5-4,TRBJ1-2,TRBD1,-,CASRLGTGGNYGYTF
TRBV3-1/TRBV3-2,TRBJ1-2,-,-,CASSHTGTSRAGYTF
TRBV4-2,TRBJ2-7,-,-,CASSQNEQVLSYEQYF
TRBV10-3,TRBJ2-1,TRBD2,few,CAITDGLAGFNEQFF
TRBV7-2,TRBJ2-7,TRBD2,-,CASSSQSGTITLGQYF
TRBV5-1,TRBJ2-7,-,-,CASSPSPGEQYF
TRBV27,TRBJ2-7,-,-,CASSLGGRFYEQYF
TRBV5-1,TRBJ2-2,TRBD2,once,CASSLESSGGPTNTGELFF
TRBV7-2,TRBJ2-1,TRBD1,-,CASSGTGESFYNEQFF
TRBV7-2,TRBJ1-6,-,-,CASTGGFPIYPLHF
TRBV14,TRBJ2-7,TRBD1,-,CASRRTGARYEQYF
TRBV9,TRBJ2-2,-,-,CASSVEHRMDDTGELFF
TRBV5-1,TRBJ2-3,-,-,CASSPRPRVGTDTQYF
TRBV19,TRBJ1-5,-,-,CASSKGFRVRSNQPQHF
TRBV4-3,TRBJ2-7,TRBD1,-,CASSQGDRGSSEQYF
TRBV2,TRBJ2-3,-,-,CASKGGDTQYF
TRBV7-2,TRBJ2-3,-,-,CASSNRGALTDTQYF
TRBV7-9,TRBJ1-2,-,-,CASTPYREFGYGYTF
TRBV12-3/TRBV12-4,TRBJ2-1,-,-,CASSREGAEQFF
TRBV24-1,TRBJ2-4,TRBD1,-,CATSDGQGGKNIQYF
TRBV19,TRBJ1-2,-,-,CASSISAGLGYGYTF
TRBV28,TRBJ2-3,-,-,CASSFYGGQADTQYF
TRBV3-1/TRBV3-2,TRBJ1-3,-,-,CASSQGAGSSGNTIYF
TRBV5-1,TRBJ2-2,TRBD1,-,CASGQGYTGELFF
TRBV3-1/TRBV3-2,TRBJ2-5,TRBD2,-,CASSHASGGAGETQYF
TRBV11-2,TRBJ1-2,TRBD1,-,CASSQRTGRNYGYTF
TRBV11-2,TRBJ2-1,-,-,CASRLSGVDEQFF
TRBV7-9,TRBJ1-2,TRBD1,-,CASSPPGTASGYTF
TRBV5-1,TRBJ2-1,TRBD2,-,CASSAAGTSGNNEQFF
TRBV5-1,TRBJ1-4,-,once,CATSADIGEKLFF
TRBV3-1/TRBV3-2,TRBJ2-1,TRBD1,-,CASSNSGTGDNEQFF
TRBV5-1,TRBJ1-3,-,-,CASSLEAGPSSGNTIYF
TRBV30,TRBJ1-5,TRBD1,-,CAWRTGDNQPQHF
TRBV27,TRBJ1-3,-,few,CASSPTFPGNTIYF
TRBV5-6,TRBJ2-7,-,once,CASSPRGSDEQYF
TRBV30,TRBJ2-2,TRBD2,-,CAWSVMREGTGELFF
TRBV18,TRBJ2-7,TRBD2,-,CASSPAGDRREQYF
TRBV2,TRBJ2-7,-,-,CASSGGRPYEQYF
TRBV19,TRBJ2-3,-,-,CASSIGSAFSTDTQYF
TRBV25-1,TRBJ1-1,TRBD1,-,CASSGQGWTEAFF
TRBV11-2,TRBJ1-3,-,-,CASSGAMEVSDF
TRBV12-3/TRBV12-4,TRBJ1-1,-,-,CASRQGAEAFF
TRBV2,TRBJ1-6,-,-,CASRYQRSSYNSPLHF